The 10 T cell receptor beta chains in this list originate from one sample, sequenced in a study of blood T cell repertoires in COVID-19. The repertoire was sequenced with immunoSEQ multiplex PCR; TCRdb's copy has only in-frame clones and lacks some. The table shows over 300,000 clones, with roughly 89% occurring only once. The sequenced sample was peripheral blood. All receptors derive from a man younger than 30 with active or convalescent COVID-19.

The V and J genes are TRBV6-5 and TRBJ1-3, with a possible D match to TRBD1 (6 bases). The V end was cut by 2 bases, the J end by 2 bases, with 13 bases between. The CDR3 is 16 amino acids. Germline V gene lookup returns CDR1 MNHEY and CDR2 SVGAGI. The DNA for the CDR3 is TGTGCCAGCAGTTACGCCCGCAGGGGAACTGGAAACACCATATATTTT. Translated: CASSYARRGTGNTIYF.

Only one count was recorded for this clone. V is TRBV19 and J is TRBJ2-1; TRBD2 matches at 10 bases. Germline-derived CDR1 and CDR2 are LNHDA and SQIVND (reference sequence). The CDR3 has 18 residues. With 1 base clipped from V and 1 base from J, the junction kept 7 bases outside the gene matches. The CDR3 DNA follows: TGTGCCAGTAGTATAGCTAGCGGGAGCTTCCTATCCTACAATGAGCAGTTCTTC. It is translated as CASSIASGSFLSYNEQFF.

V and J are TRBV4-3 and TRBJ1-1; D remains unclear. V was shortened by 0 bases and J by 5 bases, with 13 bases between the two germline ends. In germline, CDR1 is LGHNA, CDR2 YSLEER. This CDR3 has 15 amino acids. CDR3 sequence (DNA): TGCGCCAGCAGCCAAGAATGGACCCCGGGAACTGAAGCTTTCTTT. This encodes CASSQEWTPGTEAFF.

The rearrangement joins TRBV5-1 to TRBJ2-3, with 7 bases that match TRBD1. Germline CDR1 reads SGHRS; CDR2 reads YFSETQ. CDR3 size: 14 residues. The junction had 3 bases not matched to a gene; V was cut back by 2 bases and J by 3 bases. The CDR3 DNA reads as TGCGCCAGCAGCTTACAGGGGCTGACAGATACGCAGTATTTT. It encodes CASSLQGLTDTQYF.

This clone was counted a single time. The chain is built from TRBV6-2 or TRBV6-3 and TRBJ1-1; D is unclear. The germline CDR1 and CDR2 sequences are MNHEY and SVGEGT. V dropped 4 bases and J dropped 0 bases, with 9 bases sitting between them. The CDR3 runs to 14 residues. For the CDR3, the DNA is TGTGCCAGCAGTTCCAGTTACATGAACACTGAAGCTTTCTTT. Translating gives CASSSSYMNTEAFF.

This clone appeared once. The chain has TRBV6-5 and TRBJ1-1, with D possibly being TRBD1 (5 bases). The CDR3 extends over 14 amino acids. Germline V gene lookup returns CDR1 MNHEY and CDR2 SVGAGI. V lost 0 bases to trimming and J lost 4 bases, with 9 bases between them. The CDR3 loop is CASSYSQGTTEAFF. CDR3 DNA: TGTGCCAGCAGTTACTCGCAGGGTACCACTGAAGCTTTCTTT.

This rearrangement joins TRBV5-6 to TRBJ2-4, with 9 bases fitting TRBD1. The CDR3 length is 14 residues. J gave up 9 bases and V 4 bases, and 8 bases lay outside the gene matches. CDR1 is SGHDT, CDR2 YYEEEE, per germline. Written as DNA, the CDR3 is TGTGCCAGCAGCACCGGACAGGGGAGAGTCATTCAGTACTTC. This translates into CASSTGQGRVIQYF.

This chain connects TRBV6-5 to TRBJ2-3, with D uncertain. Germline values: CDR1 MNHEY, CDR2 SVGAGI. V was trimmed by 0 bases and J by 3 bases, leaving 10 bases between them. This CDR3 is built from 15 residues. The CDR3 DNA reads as TGTGCCAGCAGTTACTCGGCTAGTCGAACAGATACGCAGTATTTT. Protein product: CASSYSASRTDTQYF.

The CDR3 DNA is TGTGCCAGCAGACCGACAGGGAATGTCGGGGAGCTGTTTTTT. Translation: CASRPTGNVGELFF. The gene calls are TRBV5-4 and TRBJ2-2, with 7 bases identical to TRBD1. This CDR3 contains 14 residues. Germline trimming cut 5 bases from V and 7 bases from J; bases unmatched to any gene: 8. Germline V gene sequence: CDR1 SGHNT, CDR2 YYREEE (reference sequence).

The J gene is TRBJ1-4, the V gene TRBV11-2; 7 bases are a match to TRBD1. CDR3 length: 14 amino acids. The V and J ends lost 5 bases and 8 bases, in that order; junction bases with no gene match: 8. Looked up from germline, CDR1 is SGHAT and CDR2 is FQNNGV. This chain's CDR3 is CASSGDRVGEKLFF. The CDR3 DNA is TGTGCCAGCAGCGGCGACAGGGTCGGGGAAAAACTGTTTTTT.